This T cell receptor (beta chain) comes out of a study of vaccination effects on CD4 cells after COVID-19. About the research overall: Samples came 142 and 148 days after COVID-19 diagnosis, before vaccination.

Profiling relied on immunoSEQ multiplex PCR, and the TCRdb table lists in-frame clones only, not all of them. The data show around 37,000 clones, with just under 75% seen just once and about 35% held by the top ten. Trimming took 1 base from V and 5 from J, leaving 8 bases between them. The CDR3 is made up of 13 amino acids. Germline values: CDR1 MGHRA, CDR2 YSYEKL. Using viral peptide pools, the ViraFEST assay grew out antigen-specific CD4+ T cells prior to sequencing. Following 10 days of culture, CD4+ T cells were isolated. SARS-CoV-2 infected the person between March and December 2020, as confirmed by PCR. Findings and caveats of the study: Whether induced by infection or by vaccine, clones showed marked clonal contraction late after vaccination.

The sample holds one count of this clone. No antigen is known for it. The rearrangement uses TRBV4-1 and TRBJ2-5; no definite D call. This sample comprised CD4+ T cells from PBMCs cultured with a peptide pool, obtained before COVID-19 vaccination. The source of this sequence is a human donor who had a prior SARS-CoV-2 infection. The DNA for the CDR3 is TGCGCCAGCAGCCAAGTCTACTTGGAGACCCAGTACTTC. Amino acids: CASSQVYLETQYF.